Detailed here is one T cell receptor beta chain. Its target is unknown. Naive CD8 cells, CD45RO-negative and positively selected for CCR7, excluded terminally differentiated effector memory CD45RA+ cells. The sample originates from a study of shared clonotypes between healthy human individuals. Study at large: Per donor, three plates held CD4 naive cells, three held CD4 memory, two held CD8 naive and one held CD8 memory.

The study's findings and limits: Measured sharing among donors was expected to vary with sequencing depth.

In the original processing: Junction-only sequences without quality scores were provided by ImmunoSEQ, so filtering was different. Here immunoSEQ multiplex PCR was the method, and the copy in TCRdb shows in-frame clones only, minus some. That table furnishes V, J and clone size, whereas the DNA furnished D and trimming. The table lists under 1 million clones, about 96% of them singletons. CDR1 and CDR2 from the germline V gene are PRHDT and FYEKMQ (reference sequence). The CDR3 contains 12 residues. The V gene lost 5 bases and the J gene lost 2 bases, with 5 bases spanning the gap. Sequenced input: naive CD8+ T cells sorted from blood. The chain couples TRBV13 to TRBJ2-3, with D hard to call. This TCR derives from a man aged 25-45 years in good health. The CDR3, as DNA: TGTGCCAGCAGCCCCACCACAGATACGCAGTATTTT. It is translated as CASSPTTDTQYF.